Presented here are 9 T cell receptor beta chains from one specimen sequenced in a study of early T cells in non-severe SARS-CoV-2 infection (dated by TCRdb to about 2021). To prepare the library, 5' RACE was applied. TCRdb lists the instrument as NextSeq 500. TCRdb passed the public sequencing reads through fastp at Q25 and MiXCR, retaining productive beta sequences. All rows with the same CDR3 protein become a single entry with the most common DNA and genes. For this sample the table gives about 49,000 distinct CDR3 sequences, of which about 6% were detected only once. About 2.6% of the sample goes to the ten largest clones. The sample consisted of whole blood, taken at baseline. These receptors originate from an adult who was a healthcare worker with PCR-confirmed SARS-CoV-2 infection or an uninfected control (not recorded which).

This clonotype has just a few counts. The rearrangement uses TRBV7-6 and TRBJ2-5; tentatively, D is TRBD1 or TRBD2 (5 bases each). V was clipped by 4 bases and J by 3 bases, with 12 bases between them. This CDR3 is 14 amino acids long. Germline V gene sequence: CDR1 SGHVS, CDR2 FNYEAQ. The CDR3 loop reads CASSSRDGKETQYF. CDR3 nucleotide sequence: TGTGCCAGCAGCTCCCGGGACGGAAAAGAGACCCAGTACTTC.

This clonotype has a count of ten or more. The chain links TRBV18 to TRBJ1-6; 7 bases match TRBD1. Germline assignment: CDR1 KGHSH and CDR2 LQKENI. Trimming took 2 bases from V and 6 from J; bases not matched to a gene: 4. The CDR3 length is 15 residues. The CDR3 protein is CASSPKTGSNSPLHF. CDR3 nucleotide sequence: TGTGCCAGCTCACCAAAGACAGGGTCTAATTCACCCCTCCACTTT.

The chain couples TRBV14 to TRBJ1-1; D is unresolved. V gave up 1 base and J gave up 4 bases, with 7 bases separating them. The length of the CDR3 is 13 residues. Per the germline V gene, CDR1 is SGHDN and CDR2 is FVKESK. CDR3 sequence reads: CASSQGVITEAFF. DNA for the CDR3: TGTGCCAGCAGCCAAGGCGTTATCACTGAAGCTTTCTTT. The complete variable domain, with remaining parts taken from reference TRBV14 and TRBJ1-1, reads EAGVTQFPSHSVIEKGQTVTLRCDPISGHDNLYWYRRVMGKEIKFLLHFVKESKQDESGMPNNRFLAERTGGTYSTLKVQPAELEDSGVYFCASSQGVITEAFFGQGTRLTVV.

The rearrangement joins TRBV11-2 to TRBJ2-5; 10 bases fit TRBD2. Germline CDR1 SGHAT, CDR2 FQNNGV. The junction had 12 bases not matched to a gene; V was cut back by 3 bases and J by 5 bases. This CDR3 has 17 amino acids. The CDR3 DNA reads TGTGCCAGCAGCTTGGCCATTAGCGGGGGGCCGCGGGAGACCCAGTACTTC. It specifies CASSLAISGGPRETQYF.

The CDR3 coding sequence is TGTGCCAGCAACTCAGCAGGGGTCATTCAGTACTTC. It encodes CASNSAGVIQYF. The chain joins TRBV6-2 or TRBV6-3 to TRBJ2-4; the D gene is possibly TRBD1 (6 bases). The V gene lost 7 bases and the J gene lost 9 bases, with 13 bases spanning the gap. Germline assignment: CDR1 MNHEY and CDR2 SVGEGT. The CDR3 contains 12 residues.

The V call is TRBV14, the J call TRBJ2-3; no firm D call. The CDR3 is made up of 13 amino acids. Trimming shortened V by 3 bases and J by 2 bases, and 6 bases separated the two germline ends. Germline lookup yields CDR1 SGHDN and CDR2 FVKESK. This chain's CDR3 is CASSQGATDTQYF. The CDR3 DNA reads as TGTGCCAGCAGCCAGGGCGCCACAGATACGCAGTATTTT.

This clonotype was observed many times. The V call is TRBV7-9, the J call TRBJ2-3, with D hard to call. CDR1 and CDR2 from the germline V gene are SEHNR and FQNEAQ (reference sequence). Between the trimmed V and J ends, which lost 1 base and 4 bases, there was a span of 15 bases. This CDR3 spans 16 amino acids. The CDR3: CASSLGLVGRSDTQYF. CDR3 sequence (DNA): TGTGCCAGCAGCTTAGGTCTAGTAGGTCGATCAGATACGCAGTATTTT. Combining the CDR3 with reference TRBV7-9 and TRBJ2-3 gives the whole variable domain DTGVSQNPRHKITKRGQNVTFRCDPISEHNRLYWYRQTLGQGPEFLTYFQNEAQLEKSRLLSDRFSAERPKGSFSTLEIQRTEQGDSAMYLCASSLGLVGRSDTQYFGPGTRLTVL.

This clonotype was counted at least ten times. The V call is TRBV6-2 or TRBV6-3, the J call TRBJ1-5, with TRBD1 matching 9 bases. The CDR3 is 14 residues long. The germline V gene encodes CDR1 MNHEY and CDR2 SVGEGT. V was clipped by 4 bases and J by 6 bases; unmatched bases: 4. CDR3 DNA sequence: TGTGCCAGCAGTTCACAGGGGGCCGGTCAGCCCCAGCATTTT. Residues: CASSSQGAGQPQHF.

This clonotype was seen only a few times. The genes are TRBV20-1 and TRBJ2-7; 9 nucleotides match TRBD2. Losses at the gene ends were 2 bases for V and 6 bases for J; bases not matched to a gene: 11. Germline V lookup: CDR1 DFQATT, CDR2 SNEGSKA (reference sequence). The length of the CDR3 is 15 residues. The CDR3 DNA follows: TGCAGTGCTAGATCTGGGGTCGGCGGGGGGGCCGAGCAGTACTTC. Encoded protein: CSARSGVGGGAEQYF.